The 15 T cell receptor beta chains below all came from one sample that was sequenced in a study of technical replicates of blood from a few donors. Profiling relied on immunoSEQ multiplex PCR, and the TCRdb table lists in-frame clones only, not all of them. The data contain roughly 70,000 clones, approximately 90% of them singletons. The sample was PBMCs. The receptor set was obtained from a human donor in good health. Some clones in this sample may be carry-over from other donors' samples.

The chain employs TRBV4-1 and TRBJ1-3; D is uncertain. This CDR3 spans 14 amino acids. Germline V gene sequence: CDR1 MGHRA, CDR2 YSYEKL. The germline V and J ends were trimmed by 8 bases and 1 base, with 12 bases remaining between them. The CDR3 sequence: CASATQESGNTIYF. The CDR3 DNA is TGCGCCAGCGCTACCCAGGAATCTGGAAACACCATATATTTT.

V is TRBV5-4 and J is TRBJ2-1, with 7 bases matching TRBD1. Losses at the gene ends were 4 bases for V and 12 bases for J; bases not matched to a gene: 16. Germline-derived CDR1 and CDR2 are SGHNT and YYREEE (reference sequence). CDR3 length equals 15 residues. CDR3 nucleotides: TGTGCCAGCAGCCAGGACAGGAGCACTACGAGGACGCAGTTCTTC. Amino acid sequence: CASSQDRSTTRTQFF.

The chain couples TRBV9 to TRBJ2-5, with 7 bases matching TRBD1. With 0 bases clipped from V and 5 bases from J, the junction kept 7 bases outside the gene matches. Looked up from germline, CDR1 is SGDLS and CDR2 is YYNGEE. This CDR3 spans 15 amino acids. CDR3 residues: CASSVAGTVGETQYF. The CDR3 bases are TGTGCCAGCAGCGTAGCCGGGACAGTGGGGGAGACCCAGTACTTC. Combining the CDR3 with reference TRBV9 and TRBJ2-5 gives the whole variable domain DSGVTQTPKHLITATGQRVTLRCSPRSGDLSVYWYQQSLDQGLQFLIQYYNGEERAKGNILERFSAQQFPDLHSELNLSSLELGDSALYFCASSVAGTVGETQYFGPGTRLLVL.

Concerning this clone: Germline and junction disagree at one end, which may indicate a read error. The chain recombines TRBV19 with TRBJ2-5; TRBD1 matches 11 bases. The CDR3 runs 14 residues. Germline CDR1 reads LNHDA; CDR2 reads SQIVND (reference sequence). In DNA form, the CDR3 reads TGTGCCAGTAGTATCGCGTTGGACAGGGGGCGTAGGAACTTC. It is translated as CASSIALDRGRRNF.

This rearrangement joins TRBV30 to TRBJ2-5; TRBD2 matches 10 bases. The CDR3 extends over 13 amino acids. Trimming removed 4 bases from V and 4 bases from J; junction bases left unmatched: 3. Germline loops: CDR1 GTSNPN, CDR2 SVGIG (reference sequence). CDR3 DNA: TGTGCCTGGACCCTAGCGGGAGTAGAGACCCAGTACTTC. Encoded protein: CAWTLAGVETQYF.

This chain uses TRBV5-6 with TRBJ2-5; D is undetermined. The V end lost 0 bases, the J end lost 2 bases, and 8 bases lay between the germline ends. In germline, CDR1 is SGHDT, CDR2 YYEEEE. The CDR3 runs 14 residues. The chain's CDR3 is CASSLDQIQETQYF. In DNA form, the CDR3 reads TGTGCCAGCAGCTTGGACCAGATACAAGAGACCCAGTACTTC.

The chain employs TRBV12-1 and TRBJ1-2. TRBV12-1 is an annotated pseudogene. The CDR3 contains 16 residues. The CDR3 reads CASSRQDPGGAPGYTF. DNA for the CDR3: TGTGCCAGCAGCCGTCAAGATCCGGGGGGGGCGCCCGGCTACACCTTC.

The V and J genes are TRBV19 and TRBJ1-1, with D perhaps TRBD1 (6 bases). The germline V and J ends were trimmed by 10 bases and 0 bases, with 15 bases remaining between them. Germline V CDR1 and CDR2: LNHDA, SQIVND (reference sequence). CDR3 length: 14 amino acids. As DNA, the CDR3 is TGTGCCAATAGATCGGACAGCCTGAACACTGAAGCTTTCTTT. This encodes CANRSDSLNTEAFF.

The chain is built from TRBV7-2 and TRBJ2-3; 7 positions agree with TRBD1. Germline trimming cut 5 bases from V and 1 base from J; bases unmatched to any gene: 9. CDR3 size: 16 residues. Germline loops: CDR1 SGHTA, CDR2 FQGNSA. The CDR3, as DNA: TGTGCCAGCAGCAAAACCAGGGGGACAGGCACAGATACGCAGTATTTT. This encodes CASSKTRGTGTDTQYF.

The rearrangement links TRBV7-6 to TRBJ2-7; 9 bases are a match to TRBD1. Germline CDR1 is SGHVS and CDR2 is FNYEAQ. The CDR3 is 14 residues long. V was pared by 6 bases and J by 5 bases, with 8 bases of the junction left unmatched. CDR3 nucleotide sequence: TGTGCCAGCAGTTACGACAGGGGGGCCCACGAGCAGTACTTC. Protein: CASSYDRGAHEQYF. Drawing the rest from reference TRBV7-6 and TRBJ2-7, the complete variable domain is GAGVSQSPRYKVTKRGQDVALRCDPISGHVSLYWYRQALGQGPEFLTYFNYEAQQDKSGLPNDRFSAERPEGSISTLTIQRTEQRDSAMYRCASSYDRGAHEQYFGPGTRLTVT.

The chain combines TRBV14 with TRBJ2-1; TRBD1 matches 12 bases. The germline V gene encodes CDR1 SGHDN and CDR2 FVKESK. Germline trimming cut 4 bases from V and 10 bases from J; bases unmatched to any gene: 11. The CDR3 sequence is 16 residues long. The CDR3, as DNA: TGTGCCAGCAGCCTTCCCGGGACAGGGGGCCTCCGGGAGCAGTTCTTC. The encoded protein is CASSLPGTGGLREQFF.

The chain links TRBV7-9 to TRBJ2-2; tentative D call: TRBD2 (6 bases). V was clipped by 4 bases and J by 4 bases, with 16 bases between them. Germline V gene sequence: CDR1 SEHNR, CDR2 FQNEAQ (reference sequence). The CDR3 runs 16 residues. CDR3 DNA: TGTGCCAGCAGCTCGGGTGCGGGGCTTAGCACCGGGGAGCTGTTTTTT. This encodes CASSSGAGLSTGELFF.

The rearrangement links TRBV13 to TRBJ2-7; D is uncertain. The CDR3 loop spans 14 amino acids. The ends were cut back, 7 bases at V and 2 bases at J, with 15 bases in the middle. CDR1 and CDR2 (germline): PRHDT, FYEKMQ (reference sequence). CDR3 residues: CASTSPRQPYEQYF. Here the CDR3 DNA reads TGTGCCAGCACCTCTCCGCGCCAACCCTACGAGCAGTACTTC.

The gene calls are TRBV30 and TRBJ2-7; D might be TRBD2 (5 bases). Between the trimmed V and J ends, which lost 3 bases and 4 bases, there was a span of 13 bases. The germline gives CDR1 GTSNPN, CDR2 SVGIG (reference sequence). The CDR3 spans 13 residues. Here the CDR3 reads CAWSPDGGYEQYF. DNA for the CDR3: TGTGCCTGGAGCCCCGACGGCGGGTACGAGCAGTACTTC.

The chain links TRBV21-1 to TRBJ1-6. TRBV21-1 constitutes a pseudogene. The length of the CDR3 is 13 residues. CDR3 sequence reads: CASRRGAHWALHF. The CDR3 DNA reads TGTGCCAGCCGGAGGGGTGCGCATTGGGCCCTCCACTTT.